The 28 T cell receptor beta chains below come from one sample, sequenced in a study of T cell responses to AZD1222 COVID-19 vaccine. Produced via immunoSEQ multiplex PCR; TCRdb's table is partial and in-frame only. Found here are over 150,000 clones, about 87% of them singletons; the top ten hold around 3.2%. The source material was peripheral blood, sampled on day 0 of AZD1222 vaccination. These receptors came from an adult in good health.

The CDR3 nucleotides read TGCGCCAGCAGTGTCAGGAACACCGGGGAGCTGTTTTTT. Residues: CASSVRNTGELFF. V is TRBV10-1 and J is TRBJ2-2; D call uncertain. Germline V lookup: CDR1 WNHNN, CDR2 SYGVQD (reference sequence). This CDR3 spans 13 amino acids. Trimming removed 4 bases from V and 1 base from J, with 4 bases in between.

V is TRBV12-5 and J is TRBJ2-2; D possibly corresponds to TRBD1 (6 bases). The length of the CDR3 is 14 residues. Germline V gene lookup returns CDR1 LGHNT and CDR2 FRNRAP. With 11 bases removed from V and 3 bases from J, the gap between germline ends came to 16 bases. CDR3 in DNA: TGTGCTGGCCCCGAGGGGGACGACACCGGGGAGCTGTTTTTT. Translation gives CAGPEGDDTGELFF.

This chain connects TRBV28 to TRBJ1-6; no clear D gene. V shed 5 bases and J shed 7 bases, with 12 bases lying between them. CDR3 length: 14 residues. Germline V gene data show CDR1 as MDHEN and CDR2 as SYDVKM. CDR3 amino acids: CASSVPRINSPLHF. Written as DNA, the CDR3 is TGTGCCAGCAGTGTTCCCAGGATCAATTCACCCCTCCACTTT.

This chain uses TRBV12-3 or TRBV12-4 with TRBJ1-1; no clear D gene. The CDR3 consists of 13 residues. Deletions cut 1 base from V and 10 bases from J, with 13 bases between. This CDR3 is CASSLDLPAGAFF. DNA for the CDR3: TGTGCCAGCAGTTTAGACCTACCCGCGGGAGCTTTCTTT.

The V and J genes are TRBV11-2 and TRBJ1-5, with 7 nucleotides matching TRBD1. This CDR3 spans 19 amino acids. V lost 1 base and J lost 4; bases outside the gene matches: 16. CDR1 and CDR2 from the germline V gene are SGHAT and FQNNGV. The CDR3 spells CASSLVRILSTGQNQPQHF. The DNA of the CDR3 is TGTGCCAGCAGCTTAGTAAGGATTCTGTCGACAGGGCAAAATCAGCCCCAGCATTTT.

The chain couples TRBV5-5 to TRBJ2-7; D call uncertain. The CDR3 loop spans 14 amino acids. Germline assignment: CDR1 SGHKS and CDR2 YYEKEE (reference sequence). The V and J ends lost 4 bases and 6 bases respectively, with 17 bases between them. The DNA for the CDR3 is TGTGCCAGCAGCCCTGGGTTCGACGGCGGCGAGCAGTACTTC. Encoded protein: CASSPGFDGGEQYF.

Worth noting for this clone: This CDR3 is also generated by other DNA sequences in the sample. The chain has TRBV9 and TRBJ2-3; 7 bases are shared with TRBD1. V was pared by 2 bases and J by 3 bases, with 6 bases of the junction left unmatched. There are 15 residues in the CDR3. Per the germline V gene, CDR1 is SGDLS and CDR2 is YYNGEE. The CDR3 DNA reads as TGTGCCAGCAGCGTTGACGAGGGGGCAACAGATACGCAGTATTTT. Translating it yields CASSVDEGATDTQYF. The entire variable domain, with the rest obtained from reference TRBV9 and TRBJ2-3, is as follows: DSGVTQTPKHLITATGQRVTLRCSPRSGDLSVYWYQQSLDQGLQFLIQYYNGEERAKGNILERFSAQQFPDLHSELNLSSLELGDSALYFCASSVDEGATDTQYFGPGTRLTVL.

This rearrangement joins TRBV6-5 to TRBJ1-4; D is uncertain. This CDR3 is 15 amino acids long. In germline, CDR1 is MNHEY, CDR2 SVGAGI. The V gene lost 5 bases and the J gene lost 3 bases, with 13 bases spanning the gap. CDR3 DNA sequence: TGTGCCAGCAGTCTCCAGAGTTCCCCTAATGAAAAACTGTTTTTT. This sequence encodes CASSLQSSPNEKLFF.

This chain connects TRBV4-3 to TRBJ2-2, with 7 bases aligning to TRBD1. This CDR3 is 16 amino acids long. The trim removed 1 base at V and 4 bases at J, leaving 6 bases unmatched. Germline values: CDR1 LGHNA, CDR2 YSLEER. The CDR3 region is CASSQGYRGVTGELFF. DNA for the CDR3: TGCGCCAGCAGCCAAGGATACAGGGGAGTCACCGGGGAGCTGTTTTTT.

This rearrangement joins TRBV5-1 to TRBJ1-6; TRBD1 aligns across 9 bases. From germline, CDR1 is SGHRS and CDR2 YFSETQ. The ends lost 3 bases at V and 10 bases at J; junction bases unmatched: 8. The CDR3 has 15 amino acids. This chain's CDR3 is CASSSGQGGESPLHF. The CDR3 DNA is TGCGCCAGCAGCTCGGGACAGGGCGGGGAATCACCCCTCCACTTT.

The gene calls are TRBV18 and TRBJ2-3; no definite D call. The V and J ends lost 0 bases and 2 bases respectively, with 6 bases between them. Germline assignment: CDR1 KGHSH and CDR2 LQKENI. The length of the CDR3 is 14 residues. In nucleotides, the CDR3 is TGTGCCAGCTCACCACCGTCCCACACAGATACGCAGTATTTT. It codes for CASSPPSHTDTQYF.

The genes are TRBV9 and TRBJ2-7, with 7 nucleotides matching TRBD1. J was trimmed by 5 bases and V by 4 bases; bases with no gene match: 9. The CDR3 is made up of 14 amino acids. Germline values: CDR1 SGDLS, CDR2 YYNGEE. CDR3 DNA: TGTGCCAGCAGCCCCCAGGACAGGTTCCACGAGCAGTACTTC. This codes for CASSPQDRFHEQYF. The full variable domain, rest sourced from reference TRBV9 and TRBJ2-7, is DSGVTQTPKHLITATGQRVTLRCSPRSGDLSVYWYQQSLDQGLQFLIQYYNGEERAKGNILERFSAQQFPDLHSELNLSSLELGDSALYFCASSPQDRFHEQYFGPGTRLTVT.

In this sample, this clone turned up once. The CDR3 protein is CASSHLRAGADTQYF. The CDR3 DNA reads TGTGCCAGTAGCCACCTCCGCGCAGGGGCAGATACGCAGTATTTT. This rearrangement joins TRBV19 to TRBJ2-3; the D gene is possibly TRBD1 (6 bases). V was shortened by 6 bases and J by 4 bases, with 17 bases between the two germline ends. Germline assignment: CDR1 LNHDA and CDR2 SQIVND (reference sequence). The CDR3 sequence is 15 residues long.

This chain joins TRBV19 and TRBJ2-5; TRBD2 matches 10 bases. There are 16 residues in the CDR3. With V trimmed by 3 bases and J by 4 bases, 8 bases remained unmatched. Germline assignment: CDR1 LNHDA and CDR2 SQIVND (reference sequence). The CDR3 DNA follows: TGTGCCAGTAGTATGACCGGGACTAGCGTTATAGAGACCCAGTACTTC. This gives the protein CASSMTGTSVIETQYF.

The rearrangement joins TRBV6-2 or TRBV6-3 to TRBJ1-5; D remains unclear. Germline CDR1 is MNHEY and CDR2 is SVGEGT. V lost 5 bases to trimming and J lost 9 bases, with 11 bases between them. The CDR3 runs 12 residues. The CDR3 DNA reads TGTGCCAGCAGTCCCCAAGTCGGGCCCCAGCATTTT. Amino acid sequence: CASSPQVGPQHF.

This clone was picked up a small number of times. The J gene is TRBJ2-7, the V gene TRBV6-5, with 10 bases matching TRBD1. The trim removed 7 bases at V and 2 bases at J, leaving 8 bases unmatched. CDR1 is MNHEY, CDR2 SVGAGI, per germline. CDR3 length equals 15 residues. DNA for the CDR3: TGTGCCAGCATCGACCGGACAGGGGGTACCTACGAGCAGTACTTC. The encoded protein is CASIDRTGGTYEQYF.

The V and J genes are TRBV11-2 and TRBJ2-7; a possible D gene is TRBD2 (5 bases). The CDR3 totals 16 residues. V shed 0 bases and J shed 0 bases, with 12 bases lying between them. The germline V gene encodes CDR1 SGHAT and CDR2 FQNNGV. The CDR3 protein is CASSLDDGEGSYEQYF. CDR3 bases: TGTGCCAGCAGCTTAGATGACGGGGAAGGCTCCTACGAGCAGTACTTC.

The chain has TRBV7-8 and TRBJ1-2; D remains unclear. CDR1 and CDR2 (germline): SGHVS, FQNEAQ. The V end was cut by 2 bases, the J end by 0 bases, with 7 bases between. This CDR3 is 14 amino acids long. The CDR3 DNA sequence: TGTGCCAGCAGCTTACAGGAAGCTAACTATGGCTACACCTTC. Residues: CASSLQEANYGYTF.

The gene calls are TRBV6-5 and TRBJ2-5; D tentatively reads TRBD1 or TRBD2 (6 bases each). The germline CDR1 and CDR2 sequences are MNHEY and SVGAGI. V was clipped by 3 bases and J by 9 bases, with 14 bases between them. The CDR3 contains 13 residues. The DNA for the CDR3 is TGTGCCAGCAGTTATGAAGGGGGGTTGGCCCAGTACTTC. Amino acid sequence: CASSYEGGLAQYF.

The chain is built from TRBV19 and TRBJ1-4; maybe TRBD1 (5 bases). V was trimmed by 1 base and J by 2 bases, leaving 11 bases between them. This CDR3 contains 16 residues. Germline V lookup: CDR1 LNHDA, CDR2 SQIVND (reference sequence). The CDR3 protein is CASSIGLRVTNEKLFF. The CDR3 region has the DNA TGTGCCAGTAGTATAGGCCTCAGGGTGACTAATGAAAAACTGTTTTTT.

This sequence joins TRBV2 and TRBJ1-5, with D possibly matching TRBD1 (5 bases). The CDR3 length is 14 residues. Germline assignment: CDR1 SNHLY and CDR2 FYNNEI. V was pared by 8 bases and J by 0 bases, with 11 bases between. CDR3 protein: CASATDYSNQPQHF. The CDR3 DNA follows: TGTGCCAGCGCGACAGATTATAGCAATCAGCCCCAGCATTTT.

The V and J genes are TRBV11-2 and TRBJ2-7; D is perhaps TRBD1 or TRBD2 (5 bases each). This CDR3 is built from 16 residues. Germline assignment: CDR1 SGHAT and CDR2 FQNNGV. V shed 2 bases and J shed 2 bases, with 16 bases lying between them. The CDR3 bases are TGTGCCAGCAGCTTATTCCCCCGGGGCAGAACCTACGAGCAGTACTTC. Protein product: CASSLFPRGRTYEQYF.

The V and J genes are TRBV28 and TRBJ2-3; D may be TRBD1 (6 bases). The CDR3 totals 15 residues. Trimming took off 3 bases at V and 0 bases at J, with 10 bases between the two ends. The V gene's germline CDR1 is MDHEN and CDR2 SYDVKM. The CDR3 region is CASSLDSTSTDTQYF. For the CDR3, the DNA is TGTGCCAGCAGTTTGGACAGTACTAGCACAGATACGCAGTATTTT.

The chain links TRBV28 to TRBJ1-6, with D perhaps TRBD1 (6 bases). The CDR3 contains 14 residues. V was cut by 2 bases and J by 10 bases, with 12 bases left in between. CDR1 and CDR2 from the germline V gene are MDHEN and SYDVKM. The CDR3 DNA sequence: TGTGCCAGCAGTTTACGAGGGGGGGACTCACCCCTCCACTTT. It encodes CASSLRGGDSPLHF.

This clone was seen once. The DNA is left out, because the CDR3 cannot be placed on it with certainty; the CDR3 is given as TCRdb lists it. CDR3 loop: CASSKGGTVRPIPPGSCFF. The V and J genes are TRBV21-1 and TRBJ2-2; the D call in the table, TRBD1, was not verified against the DNA. TRBV21-1 corresponds to a pseudogene. The CDR3 length equals 19 residues, ends included.

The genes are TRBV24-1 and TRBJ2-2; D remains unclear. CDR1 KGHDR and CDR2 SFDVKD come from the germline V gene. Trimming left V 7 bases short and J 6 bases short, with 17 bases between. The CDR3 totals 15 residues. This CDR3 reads CATSPIDSRAGELFF. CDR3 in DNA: TGTGCCACCAGCCCCATTGACTCCCGGGCCGGGGAGCTGTTTTTT.

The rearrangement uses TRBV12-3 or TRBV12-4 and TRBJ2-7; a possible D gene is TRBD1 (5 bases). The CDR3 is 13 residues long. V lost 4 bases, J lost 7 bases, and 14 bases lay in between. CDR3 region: CASSWGRQLEQYF. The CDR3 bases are TGTGCCAGCAGTTGGGGCAGACAGCTGGAGCAGTACTTC.

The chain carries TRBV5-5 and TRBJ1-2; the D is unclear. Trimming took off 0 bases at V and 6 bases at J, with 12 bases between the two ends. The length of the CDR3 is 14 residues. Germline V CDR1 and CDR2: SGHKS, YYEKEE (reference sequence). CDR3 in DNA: TGTGCCAGCAGCTTGGACCCAGTTCGACATGGCTACACCTTC. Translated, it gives CASSLDPVRHGYTF.